The 27 T cell receptor beta chains below were found in one sample sequenced in a study of T cell changes during pregnancy in multiple sclerosis. Measured with immunoSEQ multiplex PCR; TCRdb has only the in-frame clones, and not every one. Found here are about 57,000 clones, 85% to 95% of them singletons; the top ten hold 3.5% to 4.5%. The specimen comprised peripheral blood, sampled after pregnancy. The receptors derive from a female donor in good health, enrolled as a control in a pregnancy study.

The V and J genes are TRBV15 and TRBJ1-1, with 7 nucleotides matching TRBD1. The CDR3 contains 16 residues. J lost 8 bases, V lost 1 base, and 13 bases had no gene match. CDR1 LNHNV and CDR2 YYDKDF come from the germline V gene (reference sequence). CDR3 sequence: CATSRGGFTGGGEAFF. CDR3 nucleotide sequence: TGTGCCACCAGCAGAGGAGGATTTACGGGAGGGGGCGAAGCTTTCTTT. Supplemented by reference TRBV15 and TRBJ1-1, the full variable domain reads DAMVIQNPRYQVTQFGKPVTLSCSQTLNHNVMYWYQQKSSQAPKLLFHYYDKDFNNEADTPDNFQSRRPNTSFCFLDIRSPGLGDTAMYLCATSRGGFTGGGEAFFGQGTRLTVV.

CDR3 nucleotide sequence: TGTGCCAGCAGCTTAAATGGACAGGTGTCCTTCTACGAGCAGTACTTC. It translates to CASSLNGQVSFYEQYF. The chain links TRBV5-6 to TRBJ2-7; the match to TRBD1 covers 7 bases. Per germline, CDR1 SGHDT and CDR2 YYEEEE. Germline trimming cut 2 bases from V and 3 bases from J; bases unmatched to any gene: 11. The CDR3 length is 16 residues.

V usage is TRBV6-1 and J usage is TRBJ1-2; the D gene is possibly TRBD1 (5 bases). Looked up from germline, CDR1 is MNHNS and CDR2 is SASEGT. This CDR3 spans 15 amino acids. Trimming removed 4 bases at V and 3 bases at J, with 15 bases between. CDR3 DNA: TGTGCCAGCAGTGTCGAGGGGCGGGGGTACTATGGCTACACCTTC. Amino acid sequence: CASSVEGRGYYGYTF.

The chain carries TRBV28 and TRBJ2-5, with D maybe TRBD2 (5 bases). V lost 5 bases and J lost 6, with 16 bases in between. CDR3 length equals 14 residues. Germline V CDR1 and CDR2: MDHEN, SYDVKM. CDR3 in amino acids: CASSTLEGVKTQYF. DNA for the CDR3: TGTGCCAGCAGTACCCTAGAGGGCGTGAAGACCCAGTACTTC.

The chain is built from TRBV9 and TRBJ1-2; no clear D. The V gene's germline CDR1 is SGDLS and CDR2 YYNGEE. CDR3 length: 13 residues. V shed 4 bases and J shed 1 base, with 8 bases lying between them. CDR3 sequence: CASSSQVNYGYTF. The CDR3, as DNA: TGTGCCAGCAGCTCGCAGGTTAACTATGGCTACACCTTC.

This sequence joins TRBV21-1 and TRBJ2-7; the table's D call TRBD1 went unverified against the DNA. TRBV21-1 is described as a pseudogene. The CDR3 has 13 amino acids. The CDR3: CASNRQGRYEQYF. Written as DNA, the CDR3 is TGTGCCAGCAACAGACAGGGGAGGTACGAGCAGTACTTC.

In DNA, the CDR3 is TGTGCCAGCAGTTTATGGGTCTCGAAGAAGGCGGACTATGGCTACACCTTC. It is translated as CASSLWVSKKADYGYTF. The rearrangement joins TRBV28 to TRBJ1-2; the D is unclear. V dropped 0 bases and J dropped 3 bases, with 17 bases sitting between them. Germline V CDR1 and CDR2: MDHEN, SYDVKM. The CDR3 extends over 17 amino acids.

V is TRBV7-2 and J is TRBJ2-1; perhaps TRBD2 as D (6 bases). With 10 bases removed from V and 2 bases from J, the gap between germline ends came to 15 bases. This CDR3 is built from 14 residues. Germline assignment: CDR1 SGHTA and CDR2 FQGNSA. The CDR3 spells CATQGRLTYNEQFF. In nucleotides, the CDR3 is TGTGCCACCCAAGGGAGGTTAACCTACAATGAGCAGTTCTTC.

The chain employs TRBV29-1 and TRBJ2-7; D gene uncertain. This CDR3 comprises 14 residues. Germline V CDR1 and CDR2: SQVTM, ANQGSEA. V was clipped by 5 bases and J by 4 bases, with 18 bases between them. The CDR3 region is CSVQFEQARYEQYF. CDR3 coding DNA: TGCAGCGTTCAATTCGAGCAGGCCCGTTACGAGCAGTACTTC.

V is TRBV15 and J is TRBJ2-2; TRBD1 aligns across 8 bases. Germline values: CDR1 LNHNV, CDR2 YYDKDF (reference sequence). Trimming cost V 5 bases and J 6 bases; bases outside gene matches: 8. This CDR3 has 15 residues. The CDR3 sequence is CATSWGRGLSGELFF. CDR3 in DNA: TGTGCCACCAGCTGGGGCAGGGGGCTGTCCGGGGAGCTGTTTTTT.

The chain carries TRBV5-4 and TRBJ2-7; 14 bases map to TRBD2. CDR1 SGHNT and CDR2 YYREEE come from the germline V gene (reference sequence). There are 15 residues in the CDR3. J lost 6 bases, V lost 4 bases, and 6 bases had no gene match. The CDR3 protein is CASSRTSGGPSEQYF. As DNA, the CDR3 is TGTGCCAGCAGCCGGACTAGCGGGGGGCCAAGCGAGCAGTACTTC. The entire variable domain, with the rest obtained from reference TRBV5-4 and TRBJ2-7, is as follows: ETGVTQSPTHLIKTRGQQVTLRCSSQSGHNTVSWYQQALGQGPQFIFQYYREEENGRGNFPPRFSGLQFPNYSSELNVNALELDDSALYLCASSRTSGGPSEQYFGPGTRLTVT.

The genes are TRBV9 and TRBJ2-1; TRBD2 is a possible D gene (5 bases). Trimming shortened V by 1 base and J by 4 bases, and 12 bases separated the two germline ends. The CDR3 is 15 residues long. Germline V CDR1 and CDR2: SGDLS, YYNGEE. CDR3 sequence reads: CASSVSGNGYNEQFF. The CDR3 nucleotides are TGTGCCAGCAGCGTATCCGGGAATGGGTACAATGAGCAGTTCTTC.

The rearrangement joins TRBV11-2 to TRBJ1-4, with 7 bases identical to TRBD1. The V and J ends lost 6 bases and 3 bases, in that order; junction bases with no gene match: 7. Germline V CDR1 and CDR2: SGHAT, FQNNGV. CDR3 length equals 15 residues. CDR3: CASRRPGGSNEKLFF. The CDR3 region has the DNA TGTGCCAGCAGAAGACCAGGGGGATCTAATGAAAAACTGTTTTTT. Drawing the rest from reference TRBV11-2 and TRBJ1-4, the complete variable domain is EAGVAQSPRYKIIEKRQSVAFWCNPISGHATLYWYQQILGQGPKLLIQFQNNGVVDDSQLPKDRFSAERLKGVDSTLKIQPAKLEDSAVYLCASRRPGGSNEKLFFGSGTQLSVL.

The chain combines TRBV6-1 with TRBJ2-2, with a tentative D call TRBD2 (7 bases). The V end was cut by 4 bases, the J end by 3 bases, with 15 bases between. The CDR3 spans 16 residues. From germline, CDR1 is MNHNS and CDR2 SASEGT. In DNA form, the CDR3 reads TGTGCCAGCAGTGGGGGCGGGGGCCCCTACACCGGGGAGCTGTTTTTT. Translating it yields CASSGGGGPYTGELFF.

J is TRBJ2-7 and V is TRBV19; 7 positions match TRBD2. The V segment lost 6 bases and the J segment 3 bases; nucleotides outside the gene matches: 5. From germline, CDR1 is LNHDA and CDR2 SQIVND (reference sequence). The CDR3 is 13 residues long. CDR3: CASRRGYLYEQYF. In nucleotides, the CDR3 is TGTGCCAGTAGGCGGGGGTACCTCTACGAGCAGTACTTC.

CDR3: CASSPGQGASYEQYF. As DNA, the CDR3 is TGCGCCAGCAGCCCGGGACAGGGGGCCTCCTACGAGCAGTACTTC. The V gene is TRBV4-1, the J gene TRBJ2-7; the match to TRBD1 covers 12 bases. This CDR3 comprises 15 residues. Looked up from germline, CDR1 is MGHRA and CDR2 is YSYEKL. Trimming took 4 bases from V and 0 from J; bases not matched to a gene: 1.

CDR3 bases: TGCGCCAGCAGCCAAGTCGGACAGGATCTATTTGGCTACACCTTC. It translates to CASSQVGQDLFGYTF. The V call is TRBV4-1, the J call TRBJ1-2; the match to TRBD1 covers 7 bases. V lost 1 base and J lost 7; bases outside the gene matches: 9. The CDR3 is made up of 15 amino acids. CDR1 is MGHRA and CDR2 is YSYEKL in the germline V gene.

This rearrangement joins TRBV6-5 to TRBJ1-2, with D possibly being TRBD1 (6 bases). V lost 5 bases, J lost 5 bases, and 15 bases lay in between. The CDR3 is 14 residues long. Germline-derived CDR1 and CDR2 are MNHEY and SVGAGI. CDR3 bases: TGTGCCAGCAGTGAACAAGGGGGGGGGTATGGCTACACCTTC. The encoded protein is CASSEQGGGYGYTF.

J is TRBJ1-2 and V is TRBV4-3; TRBD1 matches 9 bases. Germline V lookup: CDR1 LGHNA, CDR2 YSLEER. Losses at the gene ends were 1 base for V and 4 bases for J; bases not matched to a gene: 13. The CDR3 is 18 residues long. CDR3 in amino acids: CASSQAPGTGNLVYGYTF. CDR3 DNA sequence: TGCGCCAGCAGCCAAGCGCCCGGGACAGGGAATCTTGTCTATGGCTACACCTTC.

The CDR3 sequence: CASSLSPVWTGGTEAFF. The CDR3 DNA reads as TGTGCCAGCAGTTTATCCCCAGTATGGACAGGGGGGACTGAAGCTTTCTTT. The rearrangement joins TRBV27 to TRBJ1-1; TRBD1 agrees at 10 bases. The CDR3 is made up of 17 amino acids. The ends lost 0 bases at V and 5 bases at J; junction bases unmatched: 9. Germline CDR1 MNHEY, CDR2 SMNVEV (reference sequence).

V usage is TRBV6-6 and J usage is TRBJ1-1, with D unresolved. Trimming shortened V by 0 bases and J by 7 bases, and 9 bases separated the two germline ends. The CDR3 sequence is 13 residues long. Germline V gene data show CDR1 as MNHNY and CDR2 as SVGAGI (reference sequence). The CDR3 spells CASSYSSQSEAFF. The CDR3 nucleotides read TGTGCCAGCAGTTACTCCTCACAGAGTGAAGCTTTCTTT.

The chain joins TRBV5-5 to TRBJ1-5, with a tentative D call TRBD1 (5 bases). V lost 3 bases and J lost 3, with 10 bases in between. The CDR3 is 14 residues long. Germline loops: CDR1 SGHKS, CDR2 YYEKEE (reference sequence). CDR3 in DNA: TGTGCCAGCAGCTCCCGACAGTACAATCAGCCCCAGCATTTT. Protein: CASSSRQYNQPQHF.

This clone came up many times. J is TRBJ1-2 and V is TRBV25-1, with a weak D call TRBD1 (5 bases). Trimming cost V 1 base and J 1 base, with 13 bases left between them. The CDR3 is 16 amino acids. Per germline, CDR1 MGHDK and CDR2 SYGVNS. CDR3 coding DNA: TGTGCCAGCAGTGAATCAGGGCCAGGGAATAACTATGGCTACACCTTC. This translates into CASSESGPGNNYGYTF.

The chain links TRBV4-3 to TRBJ2-1, with 7 bases that match TRBD1. Per the germline V gene, CDR1 is LGHNA and CDR2 is YSLEER. The V and J ends lost 0 bases and 4 bases, in that order; junction bases with no gene match: 3. This CDR3 has 15 residues. DNA of the CDR3: TGCGCCAGCAGCCAAGAAGGGGACAGATACAATGAGCAGTTCTTC. Amino acid sequence: CASSQEGDRYNEQFF.

This chain uses TRBV6-5 with TRBJ1-2; 8 bases line up with TRBD1. The CDR3 totals 16 residues. The junction had 6 bases not matched to a gene; V was cut back by 0 bases and J by 3 bases. Germline-derived CDR1 and CDR2 are MNHEY and SVGAGI. Written as DNA, the CDR3 is TGTGCCAGCAGTTACTCGATAGCAGGGGGCCACTATGGCTACACCTTC. Protein sequence: CASSYSIAGGHYGYTF.

The rearrangement uses TRBV19 and TRBJ1-2, with 8 bases identical to TRBD1. Germline trimming cut 4 bases from V and 8 bases from J; bases unmatched to any gene: 9. Per the germline V gene, CDR1 is LNHDA and CDR2 is SQIVND (reference sequence). This CDR3 is built from 14 residues. The CDR3 coding sequence is TGTGCCAGTAGTAGACAGGGGACCTCCGTGGGCTACACCTTC. Its protein is CASSRQGTSVGYTF.

This sequence joins TRBV7-9 and TRBJ1-1; D unclear. Germline V gene data show CDR1 as SEHNR and CDR2 as FQNEAQ (reference sequence). The CDR3 covers 15 residues. Trimming took off 4 bases at V and 4 bases at J, with 16 bases between the two ends. Here the CDR3 DNA reads TGTGCCAGCAGCTCCCATGACCCTGGAGGCACTGAAGCTTTCTTT. Translating gives CASSSHDPGGTEAFF.